The 3 T cell receptor beta chains listed next were all sequenced from one sample in a study of blood T cells in healthy people across ages. It was with a sample-barcoded 5' primer and a J-beta primer mix that a second PCR of roughly 7 to 12 cycles was run. MiXCR, run by TCRdb on the 5' RACE reads, gives a single entry per CDR3 protein. The table records around 970,000 distinct CDR3 sequences, 51% of them present only once. Sequenced: blood. These TCRs come from a woman in her sixties or seventies in good health.

V usage is TRBV7-2 and J usage is TRBJ2-2, with TRBD2 matching over 7 bases. Germline CDR1 is SGHTA and CDR2 is FQGNSA. V lost 3 bases to trimming and J lost 4 bases; unmatched junction nucleotides: 17. The CDR3 totals 19 residues. CDR3 loop: CASSLDLRGRAVGTGELFF. CDR3 DNA: TGTGCCAGCAGCTTGGATTTACGAGGGAGGGCCGTGGGCACCGGGGAGCTGTTTTTT. The entire variable domain, with the rest obtained from reference TRBV7-2 and TRBJ2-2, is as follows: GAGVSQSPSNKVTEKGKDVELRCDPISGHTALYWYRQSLGQGLEFLIYFQGNSAPDKSGLPSDRFSAERTGGSVSTLTIQRTQQEDSAVYLCASSLDLRGRAVGTGELFFGEGSRLTVL.

The CDR3 nucleotides are TGCAGTGCTTCTGTGCGGGGCTCCTACTACGAGCAGTACTTC. The encoded protein is CSASVRGSYYEQYF. This chain links TRBV20-1 with TRBJ2-7, with D tentatively TRBD2 (6 bases). Germline CDR1 DFQATT, CDR2 SNEGSKA (reference sequence). The CDR3 extends over 14 amino acids. Trimming pared 5 bases from V and 3 bases from J, leaving 17 bases between.

The chain links TRBV6-2 or TRBV6-3 to TRBJ2-1; D may be TRBD1 (5 bases). CDR3 length equals 16 residues. V gave up 2 bases and J gave up 4 bases, with 15 bases separating them. CDR1 is MNHEY and CDR2 is SVGEGT in the germline V gene. This CDR3 is CASSYVAGQLYNEQFF. The CDR3 DNA follows: TGTGCCAGCAGTTACGTTGCCGGACAACTTTACAATGAGCAGTTCTTC.